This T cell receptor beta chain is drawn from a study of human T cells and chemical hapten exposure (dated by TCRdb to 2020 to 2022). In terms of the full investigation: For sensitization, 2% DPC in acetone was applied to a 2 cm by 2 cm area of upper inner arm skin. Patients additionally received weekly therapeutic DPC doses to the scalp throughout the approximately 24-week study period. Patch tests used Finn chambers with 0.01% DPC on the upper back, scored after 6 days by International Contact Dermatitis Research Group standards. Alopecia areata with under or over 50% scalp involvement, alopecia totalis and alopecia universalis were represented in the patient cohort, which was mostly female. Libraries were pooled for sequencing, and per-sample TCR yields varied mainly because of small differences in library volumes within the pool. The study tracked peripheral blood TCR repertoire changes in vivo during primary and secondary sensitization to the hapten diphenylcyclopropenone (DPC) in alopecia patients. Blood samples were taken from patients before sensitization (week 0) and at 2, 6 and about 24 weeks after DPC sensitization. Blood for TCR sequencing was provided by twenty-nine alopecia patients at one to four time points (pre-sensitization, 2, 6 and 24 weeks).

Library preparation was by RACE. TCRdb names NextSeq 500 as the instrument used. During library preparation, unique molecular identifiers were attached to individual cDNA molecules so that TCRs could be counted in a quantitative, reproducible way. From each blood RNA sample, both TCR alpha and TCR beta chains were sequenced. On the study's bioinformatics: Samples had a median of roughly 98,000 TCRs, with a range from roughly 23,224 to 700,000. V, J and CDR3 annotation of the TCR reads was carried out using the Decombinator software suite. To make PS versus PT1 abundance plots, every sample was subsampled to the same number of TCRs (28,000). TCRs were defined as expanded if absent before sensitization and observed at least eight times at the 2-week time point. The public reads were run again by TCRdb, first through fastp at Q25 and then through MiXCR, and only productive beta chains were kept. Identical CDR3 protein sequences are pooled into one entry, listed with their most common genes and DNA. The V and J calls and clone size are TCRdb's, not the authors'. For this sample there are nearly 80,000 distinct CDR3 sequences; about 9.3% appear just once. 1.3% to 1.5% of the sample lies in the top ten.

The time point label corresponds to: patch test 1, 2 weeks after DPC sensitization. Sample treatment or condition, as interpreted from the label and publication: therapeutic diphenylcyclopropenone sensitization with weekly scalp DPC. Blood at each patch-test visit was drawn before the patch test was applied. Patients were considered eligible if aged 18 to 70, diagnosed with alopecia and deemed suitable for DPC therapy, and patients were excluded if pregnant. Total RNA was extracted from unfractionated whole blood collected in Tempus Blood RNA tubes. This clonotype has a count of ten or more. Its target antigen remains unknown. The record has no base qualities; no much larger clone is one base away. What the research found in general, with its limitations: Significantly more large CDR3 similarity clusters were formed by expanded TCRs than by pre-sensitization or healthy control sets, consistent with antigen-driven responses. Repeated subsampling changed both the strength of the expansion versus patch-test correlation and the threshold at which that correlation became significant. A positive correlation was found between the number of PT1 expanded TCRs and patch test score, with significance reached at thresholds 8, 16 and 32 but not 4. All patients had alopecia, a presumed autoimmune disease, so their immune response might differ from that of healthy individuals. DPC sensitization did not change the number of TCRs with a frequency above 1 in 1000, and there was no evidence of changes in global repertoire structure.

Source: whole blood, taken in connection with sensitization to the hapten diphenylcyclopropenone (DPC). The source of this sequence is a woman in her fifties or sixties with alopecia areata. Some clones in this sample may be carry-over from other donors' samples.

The DNA is as follows: TGTGCCAGCAGCGCGGCCCCTCCCGATGAGCAGTTCTTC. Translated, it reads CASSAAPPDEQFF. Recombination joined TRBV12-3 or TRBV12-4 with TRBJ2-1; the D gene assignment is ambiguous. Spanning cysteine to phenylalanine, the CDR3 consists of 13 amino acids. Only the CDR3 portion is preserved as DNA: 39 bases, with reading frame beginning at the first base. V and J lose 6 bases and 8 bases, and a span of 14 bases separates them.